These T cell receptor beta chains were read from a single sample in a study of post-analysis software for immune sequencing data. TCRdb processed the PCR reads anew with MiXCR; each CDR3 protein has one entry. The sample has 430,000 or so distinct CDR3 sequences, over 30% seen once; the top ten hold less than 8%. Sample: blood. Receptor source: a girl between 2 and 10 years old with multiple sclerosis. Both conserved end residues are part of each CDR3. The order of the fields is J gene, V gene, D gene, clone size, CDR3 protein, CDR3 DNA. A D gene is named only where the DNA matches it firmly. Clone size is stated in some rows and not others, as once, few, many or a class when expanded.

TRBJ2-7 TRBV5-1 TRBD2 NA CASSWTSGVSYEQYF TGCGCCAGCAGCTGGACTAGCGGGGTCTCCTACGAGCAGTACTTC
TRBJ2-3 TRBV12-3/TRBV12-4 NA NA CASIAVEADAEYF TGTGCCAGCATCGCAGTCGAGGCGGATGCGGAGTATTTT
TRBJ2-7 TRBV27 NA NA CASSAPGQTSYEQYF TGTGCCAGCAGTGCTCCGGGACAGACTAGCTACGAGCAGTACTTC
TRBJ1-2 TRBV5-1 NA NA CASSSGTLWDYGYTF TGCGCCAGCAGCTCCGGGACCCTTTGGGACTATGGCTACACCTTC
TRBJ2-7 TRBV20-1 NA few CSARAVGLTPYEQYF TGCAGTGCTAGAGCCGTGGGACTCACACCGTACGAGCAGTACTTC
TRBJ1-4 TRBV7-9 NA few CASSFPVQDEKLFF TGTGCCAGCAGCTTTCCGGTGCAGGATGAAAAACTGTTTTTT
TRBJ1-1 TRBV2 NA NA CASSVGHITEAFF TGTGCCAGCAGTGTTGGCCACATAACTGAAGCTTTCTTT
TRBJ2-7 TRBV7-2 TRBD1 NA CASSLVFLGTGHYEQYF TGTGCCAGCAGCTTAGTATTTCTTGGGACAGGCCACTACGAGCAGTACTTC
TRBJ2-7 TRBV10-3 NA few CAISISYSGDYEQYF TGTGCCATCAGTATTTCTTACTCAGGGGACTACGAGCAGTACTTC
TRBJ2-5 TRBV7-2 NA NA CASSPPGGKEETQYF TGTGCCAGCAGCCCTCCTGGCGGAAAGGAGGAGACCCAGTACTTC
TRBJ2-5 TRBV6-6 NA NA CASSSPAGVLETQYF TGTGCCAGCAGTTCCCCGGCAGGGGTCCTCGAGACCCAGTACTTC